Listed below are T cell receptor beta chains from one sample, sequenced in a study of T cell responses to AZD1222 COVID-19 vaccine. Profiled with immunoSEQ multiplex PCR; TCRdb holds only in-frame clones, not every one. The repertoire has approximately 120,000 clones, 80% to 90% of them found once; the top ten carry 9.5%. The sample in question was peripheral blood, obtained 28 days after the second AZD1222 dose. Receptors were obtained from an adult who received the AZD1222 COVID-19 vaccine. Both conserved end residues are part of each CDR3. D genes are given only for firm matches. Not all rows give a size; the values are once, few, many and, for expanded clones, a class.

>NA|TRBJ1-2|TRBV30|NA
TGTGCCTGGAGTCATGGGGACTATGGCTACACCTTC
CAWSHGDYGYTF
>NA|TRBJ1-5|TRBV25-1|TRBD1
TGTGCCAGTCAGGGGGAGGGTCAGCCCCAGCATTTT
CASQGEGQPQHF
>NA|TRBJ1-2|TRBV5-1|TRBD1
TGCGCCAGCAGCGCCGGACAGGGTTCAGGCTACACCTTC
CASSAGQGSGYTF
>NA|TRBJ2-2|TRBV3-1/TRBV3-2|TRBD2
TGTGCCAGCAGCCCCCCGGCGGGAGCATGGACCGGGGAGCTGTTTTTT
CASSPPAGAWTGELFF
>NA|TRBJ2-1|TRBV20-1|NA
TGCAGTGCTAGGACTAGCAATGAGCAGTTCTTC
CSARTSNEQFF
>NA|TRBJ1-1|TRBV3-1/TRBV3-2|NA
TGTGCCAGCGGCCGGGAGGGAATCACTGAAGCTTTCTTT
CASGREGITEAFF
>NA|TRBJ2-1|TRBV10-3|TRBD2
TGTGCCATCTCCGGGACTAGCGGGATCAATGAGCAGTTCTTC
CAISGTSGINEQFF
>NA|TRBJ1-1|TRBV27|NA
TGTGCCAGCAGTCGTCTCACCCTGGGCACTGAAGCTTTCTTT
CASSRLTLGTEAFF
>NA|TRBJ1-3|TRBV2|NA
TGTGCCAGCACTTTGACCGGCGCTGGAAACACCATATATTTT
CASTLTGAGNTIYF
>once|TRBJ1-1|TRBV19|NA
TGTGCCAGTAGTCTTGGGGTCAGCACTGAAGCTTTCTTT
CASSLGVSTEAFF
>NA|TRBJ2-7|TRBV2|NA
TGTGCCAGCCTCGGGGGCTACGAGCAGTACTTC
CASLGGYEQYF
>NA|TRBJ2-3|TRBV6-2/TRBV6-3|TRBD2
TGTGCCAGCAGTTACGGCGCTAGCGGGGGGCCTAGCACAGATACGCAGTATTTT
CASSYGASGGPSTDTQYF
>NA|TRBJ1-4|TRBV24-1|TRBD1
TGTGCCACCAGTGACGCTTCCGCAGGGGGAGGAGAAAAACTGTTTTTT
CATSDASAGGGEKLFF
>NA|TRBJ1-2|TRBV6-5|NA
TGTGCCAGCAAGGAGGCTAGAGGGACGGGATATGGCTACACCTTC
CASKEARGTGYGYTF
>NA|TRBJ1-5|TRBV2|NA
TGTGCCAGCAGCCTGGCCATAAGTAGCAATCAGCCCCAGCATTTT
CASSLAISSNQPQHF
>NA|TRBJ1-2|TRBV6-1|NA
TGTGCCAGCAGTGTGGGAGTGAGGGGAGAGGACTATGGCTACACCTTC
CASSVGVRGEDYGYTF
>NA|TRBJ2-1|TRBV9|NA
TGTGCCAGCAGCGTATTTGTGGAGAGCTCCTACAATGAGCAGTTCTTC
CASSVFVESSYNEQFF
>NA|TRBJ2-4|TRBV19|TRBD1
TGTGCCAGTAGTACAGGGACAGCTATTCAGTACTTC
CASSTGTAIQYF
>NA|TRBJ1-1|TRBV18|NA
TGTGCCAGCTCACCCCAGGAGAACACTGAAGCTTTCTTT
CASSPQENTEAFF
>NA|TRBJ1-1|TRBV19|NA
TGTGCCAGTAGTATCCAGAGCCTGAACACTGAAGCTTTCTTT
CASSIQSLNTEAFF
>NA|TRBJ1-5|TRBV5-5|NA
TGTGCCAGCAGCTTGGCAGGTGAAGGGAGCAATCAGCCCCAGCATTTT
CASSLAGEGSNQPQHF
>NA|TRBJ1-1|TRBV4-3|TRBD1
TGCGCCAGCAGCCCTCAGTACAGGGGGCTCACTGAAGCTTTCTTT
CASSPQYRGLTEAFF
>once|TRBJ2-2|TRBV7-6|TRBD2
TGTGCCAGCAGCTCGATAGCGGGAGTGGGGGCCGGGGAGCTGTTTTTT
CASSSIAGVGAGELFF
>NA|TRBJ2-2|TRBV6-5|TRBD2
TGTGCCAGCAGTAGGAGACTAGCTGACACCGGGGAGCTGTTTTTT
CASSRRLADTGELFF